This T cell receptor beta chain was observed in a study of tissue T cells after allogeneic stem cell transplantation. Time point here: mouse harvest day 7 after allogeneic transplant. Tail vein injection delivered 10^7 T-cell-depleted bone marrow cells and 10^6 splenic CD5+ T cells. The CDR3 spans 15 residues. CDR1 and CDR2 (germline): SNHLY, FYNGKV (reference sequence). V dropped 5 bases and J dropped 6; count of bases not matched to a gene: 6. About this clone: All gene names here are mouse names. The read gets to within 1 residue of the CDR3 end, and the germline J gene fills in the rest.

Clones were sequenced by immunoSEQ multiplex PCR, and TCRdb holds only the in-frame ones, with some missing. Of 7,000 to 8,000 clones detected, roughly 47% appear once; the ten largest clones hold roughly 5%. The source material was gut tissue. V usage is TRBV3 and J usage is TRBJ2-5, with 12 bases that match TRBD2. The TCR comes from a female BALB/c mouse given C57BL/6 T cells with graft-versus-host disease after an allogeneic hematopoietic cell transplant. The covered CDR3 bases are TGTGCCAGCAGCCCGGGACTGGGGGGAGGGGACACCCAGTAC. Translation: CASSPGLGGGDTQY. The whole CDR3 region reads CASSPGLGGGDTQYF.